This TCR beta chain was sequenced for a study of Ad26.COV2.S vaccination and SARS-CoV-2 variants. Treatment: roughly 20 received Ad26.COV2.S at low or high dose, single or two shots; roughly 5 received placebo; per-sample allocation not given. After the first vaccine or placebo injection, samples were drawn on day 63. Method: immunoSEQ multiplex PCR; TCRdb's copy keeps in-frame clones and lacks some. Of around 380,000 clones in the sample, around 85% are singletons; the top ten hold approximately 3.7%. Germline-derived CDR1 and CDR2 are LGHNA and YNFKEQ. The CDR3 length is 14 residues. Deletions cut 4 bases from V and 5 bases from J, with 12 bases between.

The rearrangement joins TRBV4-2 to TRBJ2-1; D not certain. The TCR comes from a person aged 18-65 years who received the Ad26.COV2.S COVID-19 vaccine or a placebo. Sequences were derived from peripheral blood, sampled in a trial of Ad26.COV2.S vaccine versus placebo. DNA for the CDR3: TGTGCCAGCAGCCTCCCGGACGGAAACAATGAGCAGTTCTTC. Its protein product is CASSLPDGNNEQFF.